This T cell receptor beta chain emerged from a study of shared clonotypes between healthy human individuals. At the level of the study: CD4 naive and memory got three plates each, CD8 naive two, CD8 memory one. Study-wide results and limits: Generation of non-shared clonotypes was less probable than generation of clonotypes shared by all four donors. Despite large depth, sorted-subset datasets appeared incompletely sequenced.

The germline V gene has CDR1 MNHNS and CDR2 SASEGT. The V and J ends lost 2 bases and 0 bases respectively, with 13 bases between them. The length of the CDR3 is 16 residues. As to this clone: Its antigen is still unknown.

Running of the assay took place at deep level. The method was immunoSEQ multiplex PCR; TCRdb's version includes in-frame clones alone and lacks a portion of them. Of 2 million to 2.5 million clones listed, 90% to 95% were seen once; the top ten hold approximately 0.13%. The genes are TRBV6-1 and TRBJ1-1; unclear D gene. The sample taken for sequencing was naive CD4+ T cells sorted from blood. Subset defined: CD45RA+ positively selected. The TCR comes from a man between 18 and 29 years old in good health. In DNA form, the CDR3 reads TGTGCCAGCAGTGAAAGAACTCAGGTTTTGAACACTGAAGCTTTCTTT. Residues: CASSERTQVLNTEAFF.